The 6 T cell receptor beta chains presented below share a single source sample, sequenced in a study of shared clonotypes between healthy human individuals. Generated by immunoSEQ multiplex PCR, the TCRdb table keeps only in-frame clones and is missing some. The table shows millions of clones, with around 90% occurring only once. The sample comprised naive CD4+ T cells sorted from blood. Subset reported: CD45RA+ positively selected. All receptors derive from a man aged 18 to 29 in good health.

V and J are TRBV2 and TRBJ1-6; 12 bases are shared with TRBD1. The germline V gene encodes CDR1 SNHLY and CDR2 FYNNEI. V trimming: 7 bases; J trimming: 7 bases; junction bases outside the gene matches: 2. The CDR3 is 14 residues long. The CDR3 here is CASKGTGGNSPLHF. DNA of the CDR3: TGTGCCAGCAAAGGGACAGGGGGCAATTCACCCCTCCACTTT.

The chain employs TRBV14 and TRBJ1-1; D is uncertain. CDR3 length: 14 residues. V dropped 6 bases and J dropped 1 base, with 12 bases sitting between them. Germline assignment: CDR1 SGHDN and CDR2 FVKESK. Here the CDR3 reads CASSVRHRNTEAFF. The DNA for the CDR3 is TGTGCCAGCAGTGTTAGACACAGGAACACTGAAGCTTTCTTT.

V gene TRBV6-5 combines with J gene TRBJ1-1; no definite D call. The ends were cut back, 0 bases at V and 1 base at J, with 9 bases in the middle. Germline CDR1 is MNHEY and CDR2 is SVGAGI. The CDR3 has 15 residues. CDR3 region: CASSYSHGGNTEAFF. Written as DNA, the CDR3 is TGTGCCAGCAGTTACTCCCACGGAGGGAACACTGAAGCTTTCTTT.

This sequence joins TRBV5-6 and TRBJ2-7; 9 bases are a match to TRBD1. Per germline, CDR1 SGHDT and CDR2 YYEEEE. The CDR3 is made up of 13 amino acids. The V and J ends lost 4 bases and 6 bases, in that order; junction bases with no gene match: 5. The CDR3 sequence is CASSTTGGSEQYF. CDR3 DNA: TGTGCCAGCAGCACCACAGGGGGCTCCGAGCAGTACTTC.

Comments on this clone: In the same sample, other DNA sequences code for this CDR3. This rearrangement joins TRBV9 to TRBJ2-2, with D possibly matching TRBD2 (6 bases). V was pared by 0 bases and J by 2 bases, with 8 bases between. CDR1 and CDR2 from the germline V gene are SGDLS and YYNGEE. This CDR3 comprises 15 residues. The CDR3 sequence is CASSVAGTNTGELFF. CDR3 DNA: TGTGCCAGCAGCGTAGCGGGGACTAACACCGGGGAGCTGTTTTTT.

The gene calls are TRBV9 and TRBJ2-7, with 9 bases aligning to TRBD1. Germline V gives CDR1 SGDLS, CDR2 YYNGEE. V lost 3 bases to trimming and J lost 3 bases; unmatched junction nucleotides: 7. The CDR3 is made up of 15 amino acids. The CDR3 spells CASSGSGQGYYEQYF. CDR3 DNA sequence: TGTGCCAGCAGCGGAAGCGGACAGGGGTACTACGAGCAGTACTTC.